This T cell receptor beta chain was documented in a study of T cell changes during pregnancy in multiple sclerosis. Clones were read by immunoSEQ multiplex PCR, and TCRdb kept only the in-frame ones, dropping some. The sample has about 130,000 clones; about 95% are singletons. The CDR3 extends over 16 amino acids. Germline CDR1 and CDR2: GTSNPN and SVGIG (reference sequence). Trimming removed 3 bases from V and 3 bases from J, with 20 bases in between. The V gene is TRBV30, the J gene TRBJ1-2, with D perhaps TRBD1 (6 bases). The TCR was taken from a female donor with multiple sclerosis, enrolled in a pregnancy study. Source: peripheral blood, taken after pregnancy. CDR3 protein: CAWRGGSGAIDYGYTF. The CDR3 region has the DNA TGTGCCTGGAGAGGGGGATCAGGAGCTATTGACTATGGCTACACCTTC.